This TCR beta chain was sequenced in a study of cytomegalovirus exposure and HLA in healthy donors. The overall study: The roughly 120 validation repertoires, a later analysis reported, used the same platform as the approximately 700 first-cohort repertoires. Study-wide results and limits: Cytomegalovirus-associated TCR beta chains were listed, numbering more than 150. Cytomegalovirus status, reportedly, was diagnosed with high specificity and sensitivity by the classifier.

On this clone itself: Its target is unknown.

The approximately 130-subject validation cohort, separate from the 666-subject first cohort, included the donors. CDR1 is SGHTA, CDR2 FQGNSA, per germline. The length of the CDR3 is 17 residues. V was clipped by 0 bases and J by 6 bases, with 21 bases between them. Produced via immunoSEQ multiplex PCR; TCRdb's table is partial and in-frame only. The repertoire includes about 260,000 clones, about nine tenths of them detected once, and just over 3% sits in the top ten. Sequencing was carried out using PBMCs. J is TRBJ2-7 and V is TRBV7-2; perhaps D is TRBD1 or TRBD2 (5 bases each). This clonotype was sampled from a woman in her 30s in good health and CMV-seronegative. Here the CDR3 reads CASSLAGVARIAREQYF. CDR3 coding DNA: TGTGCCAGCAGCTTAGCGGGGGTAGCGCGGATTGCCCGCGAGCAGTACTTC.